This TCR beta chain comes out of a study of blood T cell repertoires in COVID-19. This CDR3 region has 16 residues. The V and J ends lost 4 bases and 3 bases, in that order; junction bases with no gene match: 10. Germline V gene data show CDR1 as LNHDA and CDR2 as SQIVND (reference sequence). For recovered donors of Cohort 3, there were two negative PCRs, clearance, or symptom resolution. Assay: immunoSEQ multiplex PCR; the TCRdb copy retains only in-frame clones and omits some. The repertoire holds approximately 200,000 clones, with nearly 90% as singletons. The receptor's source is a man aged 25-45 years who had recovered from COVID-19. J is TRBJ2-3 and V is TRBV19; 7 nucleotides line up with TRBD1. The sequencing sample was made of PBMCs or T cells enriched from blood (not recorded which). DNA for the CDR3: TGTGCCAGTAGTAACCGGGACAGTTTGGGAACAGATACGCAGTATTTT. Amino acids: CASSNRDSLGTDTQYF.